What follows describes a single T cell receptor beta chain. Its antigen remains unknown. The data were obtained in a study of T cell responses to AZD1222 COVID-19 vaccine. Study outcomes and limitations: Seropositive status at baseline applied to only a handful of AZD1222 recipients. Of spike-specific TCRs, nearly half reportedly target regions left unmutated in variants. Scientists sampled the repertoires only once the peak T cell response had passed. Mostly white British, mostly female donors; authors suggested clonal diversity may be underestimated.

Profiled with immunoSEQ multiplex PCR; TCRdb holds only in-frame clones, not every one. The sample contains tens of thousands of clones, 80% of which appear only once. The ends were cut back, 3 bases at V and 5 bases at J, with 11 bases in the middle. The CDR3 length is 13 residues. Germline-derived CDR1 and CDR2 are GTSNPN and SVGIG (reference sequence). This sample comprised peripheral blood, obtained 28 days after the second AZD1222 dose. The chain combines TRBV30 with TRBJ1-3; D remains unclear. This sequence was found in an adult who received the AZD1222 COVID-19 vaccine. The CDR3 DNA reads as TGTGCCTGGAGGTCGGCAGCTAGAAACACCATATATTTT. It codes for CAWRSAARNTIYF.